Listed below are T cell receptor beta chains from one sample, sequenced in a study of blood T cell repertoires in COVID-19. This table comes from immunoSEQ multiplex PCR, and its TCRdb copy is limited to in-frame clones, with some not included. The sample gives 100,000 to 130,000 clones, about 85% of which show up once; more than 3.5% is in the top ten. The sample consisted of peripheral blood. These receptors were obtained from a woman in her 70s with acute or convalescent COVID-19. CDR3s include the opening cysteine and the closing phenylalanine or tryptophan. A D gene is named only where the DNA matches it firmly. Clone size is not always given. Where it is, it says once, few, many or a class for expanded clones.

clone_size j_call v_call d_call cdr3_aa cdr3_nt
- TRBJ2-1 TRBV20-1 - CSAYRNEQFF TGCAGTGCTTATCGGAATGAGCAGTTCTTC
- TRBJ2-3 TRBV5-6 TRBD1 CASSSDRGLLDTQYF TGTGCCAGCAGCTCTGACAGGGGTCTATTGGATACGCAGTATTTT
few TRBJ2-3 TRBV11-2 - CASSSLSRDTQYF TGTGCCAGCAGCTCCCTTTCGAGGGATACGCAGTATTTT
- TRBJ2-1 TRBV6-4 - CASSDGRVSSYNEQFF TGTGCCAGCAGTGACGGTCGGGTGAGCTCCTACAATGAGCAGTTCTTC
- TRBJ2-7 TRBV6-5 TRBD1 CASRTGQGTYEQYF TGTGCCAGCAGGACCGGACAGGGTACCTACGAGCAGTACTTC
many TRBJ1-1 TRBV2 - CANTNGREAEAFF TGTGCCAACACCAACGGCAGGGAAGCTGAAGCTTTCTTT
- TRBJ2-7 TRBV25-1 TRBD2 CASSASWRLAESSYEQYF TGTGCCAGCAGTGCCTCATGGAGACTAGCGGAGAGCTCCTACGAGCAGTACTTC
- TRBJ1-1 TRBV25-1 - CASRNRKNTEAFF TGTGCCAGCAGGAACAGGAAGAACACTGAAGCTTTCTTT
- TRBJ1-4 TRBV4-1 - CASSQEWQGVPNEKLFF TGCGCCAGCAGCCAAGAATGGCAGGGCGTACCTAATGAAAAACTGTTTTTT
once TRBJ1-3 TRBV28 - CASSLTGTHTSGNTIYF TGTGCCAGCAGTCTAACCGGGACACACACCTCTGGAAACACCATATATTTT
- TRBJ2-1 TRBV4-1 - CASSQGGEQFF TGCGCCAGCAGCCAAGGCGGGGAGCAGTTCTTC
- TRBJ2-5 TRBV11-2 TRBD1 CASTFEGAWETQYF TGTGCCAGCACCTTTGAGGGGGCCTGGGAGACCCAGTACTTC
- TRBJ1-5 TRBV5-5 - CASSSTGEIQPQHF TGTGCCAGCAGCTCCACGGGGGAGATTCAGCCCCAGCATTTT
- TRBJ1-2 TRBV6-5 TRBD1 CASSWGQGLGYTF TGTGCCAGCAGCTGGGGACAGGGACTTGGCTACACCTTC
- TRBJ2-3 TRBV28 TRBD1 CASSQPGQRTDTQYF TGTGCCAGCAGCCAACCGGGACAGCGCACAGATACGCAGTATTTT
- TRBJ1-5 TRBV29-1 TRBD1 CSVGTGSNQPQHF TGCAGCGTGGGGACAGGGAGCAATCAGCCCCAGCATTTT
few TRBJ1-2 TRBV29-1 - CSVDRQGKANYGYTF TGCAGCGTTGATAGGCAGGGGAAGGCTAACTATGGCTACACCTTC
- TRBJ1-2 TRBV28 TRBD1 CASSLSSPGQGFGYTF TGTGCCAGCAGTTTATCAAGCCCGGGACAGGGGTTTGGCTACACCTTC
few TRBJ2-3 TRBV2 - CASTVETDTQYF TGTGCCAGCACCGTGGAGACAGATACGCAGTATTTT
- TRBJ2-3 TRBV24-1 - CATRAESTDTQYF TGTGCCACCAGGGCGGAAAGCACAGATACGCAGTATTTT
few TRBJ1-3 TRBV2 - CASSDGALSGNTIYF TGTGCCAGCAGTGACGGTGCTCTCTCTGGAAACACCATATATTTT
- TRBJ1-3 TRBV19 TRBD1 CASGDRLGTGNTIYF TGTGCCAGTGGGGACAGGCTAGGAACTGGAAACACCATATATTTT
- TRBJ2-2 TRBV7-9 TRBD1 CASSPNRPGQRNTGELFF TGTGCCAGCAGCCCGAACCGACCGGGACAGAGGAACACCGGGGAGCTGTTTTTT
- TRBJ2-5 TRBV10-1 TRBD1 CASSDQRTGWETQYF TGCGCCAGCAGTGATCAACGGACAGGGTGGGAGACCCAGTACTTC
- TRBJ2-1 TRBV19 TRBD1 CASRTRAGTATLNEQFF TGTGCCAGTAGAACTAGGGCTGGGACAGCGACCCTCAATGAGCAGTTCTTC
few TRBJ1-6 TRBV3-1/TRBV3-2 TRBD1 CASSQEDRPAPLHF TGTGCCAGCAGCCAAGAGGACAGGCCAGCACCCCTCCACTTT
- TRBJ1-1 TRBV7-3 TRBD1 CASSGTDRMNTEAFF TGTGCCAGCAGTGGGACAGATAGAATGAACACTGAAGCTTTCTTT
- TRBJ2-3 TRBV9 - CASSVEVFTGNRAGTDTQYF TGTGCCAGCAGCGTAGAGGTCTTCACAGGGAATCGGGCGGGCACAGATACGCAGTATTTT
- TRBJ1-3 TRBV5-1 TRBD1 CASSLEDRGDTIYF TGCGCCAGCAGCCTGGAGGACAGGGGAGACACCATATATTTT
few TRBJ1-4 TRBV6-5 - CASSYLRRENEKLFF TGTGCCAGCAGTTACCTTCGGAGAGAAAATGAAAAACTGTTTTTT
once TRBJ1-4 TRBV28 - CASSTSGIGRNEKLFF TGTGCCAGCAGCACATCAGGTATTGGGCGTAATGAAAAACTGTTTTTT
- TRBJ2-2 TRBV10-1 - CASSEAGELFF TGCGCCAGCTCTGAGGCCGGGGAGCTGTTTTTT
- TRBJ1-3 TRBV6-5 - CASSYSPGAKGNTIYF TGTGCCAGCAGTTACTCCCCAGGGGCAAAAGGAAACACCATATATTTT
- TRBJ2-3 TRBV5-6 TRBD1 CASSLKGGRTDTQYF TGTGCCAGCAGCCTCAAAGGGGGCCGCACAGATACGCAGTATTTT
few TRBJ1-6 TRBV14 TRBD1 CASSQQGGNSPLHF TGTGCCAGCAGCCAACAGGGGGGTAATTCACCCCTCCACTTT
- TRBJ1-2 TRBV28 TRBD1 CASSFVGTGTGYTF TGTGCCAGCAGTTTCGTTGGGACAGGGACCGGCTACACCTTC
- TRBJ1-2 TRBV12-3/TRBV12-4 - CASSLGQYGYTF TGTGCCAGCAGTTTAGGACAGTATGGCTACACCTTC
- TRBJ2-4 TRBV19 TRBD1 CASSIGDRGAKNIQYF TGTGCCAGTAGTATAGGTGACAGGGGGGCCAAAAACATTCAGTACTTC
- TRBJ1-1 TRBV6-6 - CASSQGQQNTEAFF TGTGCCAGCAGTCAGGGACAACAGAACACTGAAGCTTTCTTT
- TRBJ2-7 TRBV2 TRBD1 CASSEGTGGLEQYF TGTGCCAGCAGTGAGGGGACAGGGGGCCTCGAGCAGTACTTC
- TRBJ1-2 TRBV5-1 - CASSLAWQGPNYGYTF TGCGCCAGCAGCTTGGCCTGGCAGGGGCCTAACTATGGCTACACCTTC
- TRBJ1-6 TRBV28 - CASSLQGIYNSPLHF TGTGCCAGCAGCCTACAGGGTATTTATAATTCACCCCTCCACTTT
- TRBJ2-3 TRBV7-7 TRBD2 CASSPSGGVTDTQYF TGTGCTAGCAGCCCTAGCGGGGGGGTCACAGATACGCAGTATTTT
- TRBJ1-1 TRBV3-1/TRBV3-2 - CASSQVAGTYTEAFF TGTGCCAGCAGCCAAGTTGCAGGGACTTACACTGAAGCTTTCTTT
- TRBJ1-2 TRBV23-1 - CASSRSTEPYGYTF TGCGCCAGCAGTCGGTCGACAGAGCCCTATGGCTACACCTTC
- TRBJ2-1 TRBV7-6 TRBD2 CASSLLAGLPTSYNEQFF TGTGCCAGCAGCTTGCTAGCGGGATTGCCTACTTCCTACAATGAGCAGTTCTTC
- TRBJ2-1 TRBV6-5 TRBD1 CASLGQGAGEQFF TGTGCCAGCCTGGGACAGGGGGCTGGTGAGCAGTTCTTC
- TRBJ2-3 TRBV6-5 TRBD2 CASSYGGGSTDTQYF TGTGCCAGCAGTTACGGCGGGGGTAGCACAGATACGCAGTATTTT
- TRBJ1-5 TRBV28 - CASIPTTNQPQHF TGTGCCAGCATCCCTACGACAAATCAGCCCCAGCATTTT
few TRBJ1-2 TRBV2 - CAVLRDVRLSGYTF TGTGCAGTTCTGCGGGACGTAAGGCTCTCTGGCTACACCTTC
- TRBJ2-2 TRBV28 TRBD2 CASSLLGGAGANTGELFF TGTGCCAGCAGTTTATTGGGTGGGGCGGGGGCGAACACCGGGGAGCTGTTTTTT
few TRBJ1-6 TRBV28 - CASSLKAAGTYNSPLHF TGTGCCAGCAGTTTAAAGGCGGCAGGGACCTATAATTCACCCCTCCACTTT
once TRBJ1-6 TRBV15 - CATSKRWDNNSPLHF TGTGCCACCAGCAAGAGGTGGGACAATAATTCACCCCTCCACTTT
few TRBJ1-5 TRBV6-5 TRBD1 CASSSTGGRQPQHF TGTGCCAGCAGTTCCACAGGGGGAAGGCAGCCCCAGCATTTT
- TRBJ2-5 TRBV19 TRBD2 CASSRTSGVREYQETQYF TGTGCCAGTAGTCGGACTAGCGGGGTTCGGGAGTACCAAGAGACCCAGTACTTC
- TRBJ1-2 TRBV6-5 - CASTALTGWDGGYTF TGTGCCAGCACCGCGCTGACAGGATGGGATGGTGGCTACACCTTC